This section outlines one T cell receptor beta chain sequence together with its context. Its antigen is still unknown. This entry belongs to a study of OX40 agonist ivuxolimab in advanced cancers. About the research overall: Eligibility rules accepted prior anti-PD-1, anti-PD-L1 or anti-CTLA-4 therapy, and around 44% had some. Three patients responded partially, comprising one with hepatocellular carcinoma and two with cutaneous melanoma.

TCRdb keeps only in-frame clones here, not all; method: immunoSEQ multiplex PCR. Here the sample spans around 6,000 clones, around four fifths being singletons. The CDR3 is 19 residues long. Study-wide results and caveats: People who partly responded at 0.1-3.0 mg/kg had some of the least clonal expansion seen. Both CD4+ and CD8+ T cell populations in blood had undergone clonal expansion by week 6 at 0.1 to 3.0 mg/kg.

The input for sequencing was CD4+ or CD8+ T cells sorted from blood, taken in a trial of the OX40 agonist ivuxolimab. The chain combines TRBV1 with TRBJ2-1; TRBD2, the table's D call, was not compared with the DNA. TRBV1 is labeled a pseudogene. This clonotype was obtained from an adult with an advanced solid tumor such as melanoma, head and neck, liver or kidney cancer. The CDR3 nucleotides read TGCACCAGCGCCGGCTTGGGTAGCGGGAGAACCCCAAATCTCAATGAGCAGTTCTTC. Its translation is CTSAGLGSGRTPNLNEQFF.